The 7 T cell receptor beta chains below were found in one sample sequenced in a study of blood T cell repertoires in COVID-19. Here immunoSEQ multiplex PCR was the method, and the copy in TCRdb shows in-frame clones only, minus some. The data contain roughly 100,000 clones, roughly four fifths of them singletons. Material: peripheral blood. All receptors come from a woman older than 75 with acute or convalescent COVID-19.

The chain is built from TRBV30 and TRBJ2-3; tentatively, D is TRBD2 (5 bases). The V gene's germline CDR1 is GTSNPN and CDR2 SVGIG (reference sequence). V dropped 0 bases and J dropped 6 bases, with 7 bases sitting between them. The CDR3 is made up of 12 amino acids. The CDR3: CAWSVLEDTQYF. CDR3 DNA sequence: TGTGCCTGGAGTGTACTAGAGGATACGCAGTATTTT.

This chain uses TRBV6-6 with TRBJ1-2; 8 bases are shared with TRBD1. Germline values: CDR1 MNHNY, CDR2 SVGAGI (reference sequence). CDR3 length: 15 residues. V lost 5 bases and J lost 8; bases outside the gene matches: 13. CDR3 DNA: TGTGCCAGCAGTCCCCAGGGGGCAGTAGGTTACGGCTACACCTTC. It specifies CASSPQGAVGYGYTF.

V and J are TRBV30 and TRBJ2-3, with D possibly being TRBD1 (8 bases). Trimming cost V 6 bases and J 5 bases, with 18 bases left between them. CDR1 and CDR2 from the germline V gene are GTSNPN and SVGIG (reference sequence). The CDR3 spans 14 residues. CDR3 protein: CACYRTGRGDTQYF. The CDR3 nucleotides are TGTGCCTGTTATCGGACAGGGAGGGGAGATACGCAGTATTTT.

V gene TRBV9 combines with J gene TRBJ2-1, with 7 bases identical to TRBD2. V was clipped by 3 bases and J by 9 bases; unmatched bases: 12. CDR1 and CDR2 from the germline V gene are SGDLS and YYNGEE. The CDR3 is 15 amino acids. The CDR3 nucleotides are TGTGCCAGCAGCGCTACTGAGCGGGGTGGTTTTGAGCAGTTCTTC. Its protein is CASSATERGGFEQFF.

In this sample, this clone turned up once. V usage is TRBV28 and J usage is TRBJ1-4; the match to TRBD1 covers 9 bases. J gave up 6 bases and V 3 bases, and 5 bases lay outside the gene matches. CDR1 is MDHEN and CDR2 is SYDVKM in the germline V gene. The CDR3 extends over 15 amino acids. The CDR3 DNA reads TGTGCCAGCAGTTTCCAGACAGGGGGAGATGAAAAACTGTTTTTT. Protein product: CASSFQTGGDEKLFF.

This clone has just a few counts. CDR3 loop: CASSMWIALDTQETQYF. CDR3 DNA sequence: TGTGCCAGTAGTATGTGGATAGCACTCGATACCCAAGAGACCCAGTACTTC. The V gene is TRBV19, the J gene TRBJ2-5; the D is unclear. CDR1 and CDR2 from the germline V gene are LNHDA and SQIVND (reference sequence). The V gene lost 3 bases and the J gene lost 1 base, with 18 bases spanning the gap. The CDR3 covers 17 residues.

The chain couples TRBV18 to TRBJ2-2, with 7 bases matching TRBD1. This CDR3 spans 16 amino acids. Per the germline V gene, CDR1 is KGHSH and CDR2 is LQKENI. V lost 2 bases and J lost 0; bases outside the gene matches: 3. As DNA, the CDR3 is TGTGCCAGCTCACCAGACAGGGTTTCGAACACCGGGGAGCTGTTTTTT. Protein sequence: CASSPDRVSNTGELFF. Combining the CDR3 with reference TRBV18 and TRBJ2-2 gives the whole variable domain NAGVMQNPRHLVRRRGQEARLRCSPMKGHSHVYWYRQLPEEGLKFMVYLQKENIIDESGMPKERFSAEFPKEGPSILRIQQVVRGDSAAYFCASSPDRVSNTGELFFGEGSRLTVL.